This T cell receptor (beta chain) was recovered during a study of T cell responses to AZD1222 COVID-19 vaccine. Trimming took off 0 bases at V and 7 bases at J, with 8 bases between the two ends. The germline V gene encodes CDR1 SGHRS and CDR2 YFSETQ. This CDR3 region has 12 residues. The protocol was immunoSEQ multiplex PCR, while the TCRdb copy is restricted to in-frame clones and leaves out a portion. The sample lists under 200,000 clones, roughly 93% occurring once. The rearrangement uses TRBV5-1 and TRBJ2-7; no definite D call. The clonotype was recovered from an adult in good health. The source material was peripheral blood, sampled on day 0 of AZD1222 vaccination. This CDR3 is CASSLDSQEQYF. In DNA form, the CDR3 reads TGCGCCAGCAGCTTGGATTCCCAGGAGCAGTACTTC.